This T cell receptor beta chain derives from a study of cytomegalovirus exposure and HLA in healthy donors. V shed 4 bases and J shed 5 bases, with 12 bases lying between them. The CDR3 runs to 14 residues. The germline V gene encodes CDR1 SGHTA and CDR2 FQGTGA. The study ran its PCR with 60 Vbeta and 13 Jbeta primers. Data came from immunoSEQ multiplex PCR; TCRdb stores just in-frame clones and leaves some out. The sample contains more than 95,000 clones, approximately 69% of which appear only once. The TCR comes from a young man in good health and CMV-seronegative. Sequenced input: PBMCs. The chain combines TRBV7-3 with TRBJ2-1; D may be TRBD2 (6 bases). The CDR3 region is CASSSAGKNNEQFF. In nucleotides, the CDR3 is TGTGCCAGCAGCTCTGCGGGAAAGAACAATGAGCAGTTCTTC. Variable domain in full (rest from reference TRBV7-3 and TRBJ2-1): GAGVSQTPSNKVTEKGKYVELRCDPISGHTALYWYRQSLGQGPEFLIYFQGTGAADDSGLPNDRFFAVRPEGSVSTLKIQRTERGDSAVYLCASSSAGKNNEQFFGPGTRLTVL.